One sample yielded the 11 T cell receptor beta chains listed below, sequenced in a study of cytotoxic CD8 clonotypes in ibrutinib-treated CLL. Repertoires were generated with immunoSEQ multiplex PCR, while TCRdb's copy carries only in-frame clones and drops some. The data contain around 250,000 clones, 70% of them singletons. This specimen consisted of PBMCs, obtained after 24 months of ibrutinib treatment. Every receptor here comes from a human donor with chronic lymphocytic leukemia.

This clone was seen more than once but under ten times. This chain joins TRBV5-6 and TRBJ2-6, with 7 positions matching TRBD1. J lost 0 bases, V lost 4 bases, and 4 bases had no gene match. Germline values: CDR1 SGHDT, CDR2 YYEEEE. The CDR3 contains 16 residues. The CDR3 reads CASSPDRASGANVLTF. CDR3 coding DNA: TGTGCCAGCAGCCCCGACAGGGCCTCTGGGGCCAACGTCCTGACTTTC. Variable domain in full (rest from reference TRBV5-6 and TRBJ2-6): DAGVTQSPTHLIKTRGQQVTLRCSPKSGHDTVSWYQQALGQGPQFIFQYYEEEERQRGNFPDRFSGHQFPNYSSELNVNALLLGDSALYLCASSPDRASGANVLTFGAGSRLTVL.

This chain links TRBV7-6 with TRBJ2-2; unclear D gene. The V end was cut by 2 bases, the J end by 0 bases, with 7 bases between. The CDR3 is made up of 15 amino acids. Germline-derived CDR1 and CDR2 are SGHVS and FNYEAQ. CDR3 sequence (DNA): TGTGCCAGCAGCTTAATGTCGGCGAACACCGGGGAGCTGTTTTTT. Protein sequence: CASSLMSANTGELFF.

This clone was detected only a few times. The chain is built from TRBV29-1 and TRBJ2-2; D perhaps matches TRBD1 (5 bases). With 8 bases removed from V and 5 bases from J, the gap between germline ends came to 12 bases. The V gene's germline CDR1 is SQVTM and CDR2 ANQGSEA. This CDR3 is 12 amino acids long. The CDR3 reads CSTASGTGELFF. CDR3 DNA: TGCAGCACCGCTTCAGGGACCGGGGAGCTGTTTTTT.

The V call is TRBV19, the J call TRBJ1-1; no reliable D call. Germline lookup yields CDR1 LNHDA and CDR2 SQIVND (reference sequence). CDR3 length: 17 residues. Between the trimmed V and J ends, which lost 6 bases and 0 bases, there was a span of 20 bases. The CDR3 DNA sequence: TGTGCCAGTAGACCCCCTCCTCACGGATTGCTGAACACTGAAGCTTTCTTT. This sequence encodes CASRPPPHGLLNTEAFF.

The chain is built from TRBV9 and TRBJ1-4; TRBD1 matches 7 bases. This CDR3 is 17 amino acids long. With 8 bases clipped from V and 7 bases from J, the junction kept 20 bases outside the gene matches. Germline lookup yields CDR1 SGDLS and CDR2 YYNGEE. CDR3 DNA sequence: TGTGCCAGAAAAAACCTGGGACAGAATCCTATACGTGAAAAACTGTTTTTT. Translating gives CARKNLGQNPIREKLFF.

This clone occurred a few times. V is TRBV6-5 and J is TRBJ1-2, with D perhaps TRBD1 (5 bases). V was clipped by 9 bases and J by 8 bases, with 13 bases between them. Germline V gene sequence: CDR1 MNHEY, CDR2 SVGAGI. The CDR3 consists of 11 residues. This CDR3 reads CASFFRGGYTF. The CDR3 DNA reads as TGTGCCAGTTTTTTTCGGGGCGGCTACACCTTC.

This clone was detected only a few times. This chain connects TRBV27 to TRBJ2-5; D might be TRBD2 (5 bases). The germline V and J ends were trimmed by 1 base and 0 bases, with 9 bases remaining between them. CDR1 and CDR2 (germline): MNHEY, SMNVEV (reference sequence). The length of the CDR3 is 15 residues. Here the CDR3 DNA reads TGTGCCAGCAGTTTATTTTGGGAGTACCAAGAGACCCAGTACTTC. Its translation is CASSLFWEYQETQYF.

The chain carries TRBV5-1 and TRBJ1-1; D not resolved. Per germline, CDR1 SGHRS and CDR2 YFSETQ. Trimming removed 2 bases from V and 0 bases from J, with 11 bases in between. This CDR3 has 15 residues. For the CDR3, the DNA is TGCGCCAGCAGCTTTGCGAGAACCCTGAACACTGAAGCTTTCTTT. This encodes CASSFARTLNTEAFF.

CDR3 protein: CASSPSRGHEQFF. The CDR3 bases are TGTGCCAGCAGTCCGTCCAGGGGCCATGAGCAGTTCTTC. This rearrangement joins TRBV6-6 to TRBJ2-1; tentatively, D is TRBD1 (6 bases). V lost 5 bases and J 8 bases, leaving 13 bases between the germline ends. Germline-derived CDR1 and CDR2 are MNHNY and SVGAGI (reference sequence). There are 13 residues in the CDR3.

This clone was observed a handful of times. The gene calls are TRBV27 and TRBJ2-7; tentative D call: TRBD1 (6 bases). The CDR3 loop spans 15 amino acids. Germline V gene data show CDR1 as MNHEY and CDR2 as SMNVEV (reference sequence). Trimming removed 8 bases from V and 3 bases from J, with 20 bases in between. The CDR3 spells CASQRERVRGYEQYF. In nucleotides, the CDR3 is TGTGCCAGCCAACGAGAGAGGGTCAGGGGCTACGAGCAGTACTTC.

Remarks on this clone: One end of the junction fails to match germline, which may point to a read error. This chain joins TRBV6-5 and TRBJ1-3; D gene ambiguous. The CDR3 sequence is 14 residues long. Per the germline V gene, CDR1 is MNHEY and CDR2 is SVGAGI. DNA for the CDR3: TGTGCCAGCAGTTACGGCAGCTCTGGAGACACCATATATTTT. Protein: CASSYGSSGDTIYF.